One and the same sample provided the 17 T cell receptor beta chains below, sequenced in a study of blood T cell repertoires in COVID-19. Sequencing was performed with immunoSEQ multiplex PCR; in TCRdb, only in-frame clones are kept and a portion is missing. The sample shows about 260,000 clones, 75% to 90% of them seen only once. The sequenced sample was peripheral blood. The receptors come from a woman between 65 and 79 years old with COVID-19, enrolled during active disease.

The CDR3 spells CASSRTDAQYF. In nucleotides, the CDR3 is TGTGCCAGCAGTAGGACAGATGCCCAGTACTTC. The J gene is TRBJ2-5, the V gene TRBV6-2 or TRBV6-3; D may be TRBD1 (6 bases). The CDR3 contains 11 residues. Germline CDR1 reads MNHEY; CDR2 reads SVGEGT. Between the trimmed V and J ends, which lost 5 bases and 9 bases, there was a span of 10 bases.

CDR3 residues: CASSRRDRENQPQHF. The CDR3 region has the DNA TGTGCCAGCTCGCGCCGGGACAGGGAGAATCAGCCCCAGCATTTT. This rearrangement joins TRBV28 to TRBJ1-5, with 9 bases lining up with TRBD1. Trimming took 8 bases from V and 4 from J; bases not matched to a gene: 9. The CDR3 contains 15 residues. The germline V gene encodes CDR1 MDHEN and CDR2 SYDVKM.

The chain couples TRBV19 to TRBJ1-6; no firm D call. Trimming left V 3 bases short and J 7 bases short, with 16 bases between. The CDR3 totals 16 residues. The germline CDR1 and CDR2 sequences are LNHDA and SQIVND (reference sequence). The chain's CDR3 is CASSIAVSAWNSPLHF. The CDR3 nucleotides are TGTGCCAGTAGTATCGCTGTGAGCGCTTGGAATTCACCCCTCCACTTT.

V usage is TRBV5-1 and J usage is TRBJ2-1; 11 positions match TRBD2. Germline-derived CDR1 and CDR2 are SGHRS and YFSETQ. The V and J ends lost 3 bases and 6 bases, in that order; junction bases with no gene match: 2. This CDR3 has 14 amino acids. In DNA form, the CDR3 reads TGCGCCAGCAGCTCCGGACTAGCGGGCAATGAGCAGTTCTTC. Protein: CASSSGLAGNEQFF.

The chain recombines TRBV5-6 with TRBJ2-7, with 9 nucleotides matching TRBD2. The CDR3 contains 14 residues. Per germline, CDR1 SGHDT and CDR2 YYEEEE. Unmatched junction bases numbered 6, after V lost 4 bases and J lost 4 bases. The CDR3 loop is CASSRAGGSYEQYF. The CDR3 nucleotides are TGTGCCAGCAGCCGTGCGGGAGGGTCTTACGAGCAGTACTTC.

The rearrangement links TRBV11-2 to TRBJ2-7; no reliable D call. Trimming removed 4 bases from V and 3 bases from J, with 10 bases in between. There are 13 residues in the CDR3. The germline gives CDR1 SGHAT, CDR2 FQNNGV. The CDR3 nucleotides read TGTGCCAGCAGCTCCACTGGCGGCTACGAGCAGTACTTC. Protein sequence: CASSSTGGYEQYF.

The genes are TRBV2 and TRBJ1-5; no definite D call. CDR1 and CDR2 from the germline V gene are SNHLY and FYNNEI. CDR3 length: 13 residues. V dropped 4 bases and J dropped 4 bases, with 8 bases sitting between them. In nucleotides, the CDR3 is TGTGCCAGCAGTGGGTACATAAATCAGCCCCAGCATTTT. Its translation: CASSGYINQPQHF. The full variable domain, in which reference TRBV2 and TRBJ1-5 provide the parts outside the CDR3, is EPEVTQTPSHQVTQMGQEVILRCVPISNHLYFYWYRQILGQKVEFLVSFYNNEISEKSEIFDDQFSVERPDGSNFTLKIRSTKLEDSAMYFCASSGYINQPQHFGDGTRLSIL.

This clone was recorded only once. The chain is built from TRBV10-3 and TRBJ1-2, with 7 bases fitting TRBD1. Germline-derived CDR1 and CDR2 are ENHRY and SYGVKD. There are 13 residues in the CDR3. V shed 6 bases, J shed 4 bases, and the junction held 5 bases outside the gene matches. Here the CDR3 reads CAISGDSSYGYTF. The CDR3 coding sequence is TGTGCCATCAGCGGGGACAGTAGCTATGGCTACACCTTC.

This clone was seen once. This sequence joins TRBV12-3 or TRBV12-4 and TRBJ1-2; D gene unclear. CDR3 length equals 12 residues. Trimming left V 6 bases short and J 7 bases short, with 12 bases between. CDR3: CASSSVRAGYTF. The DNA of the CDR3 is TGTGCCAGCAGCAGCGTGAGGGCTGGCTACACCTTC.

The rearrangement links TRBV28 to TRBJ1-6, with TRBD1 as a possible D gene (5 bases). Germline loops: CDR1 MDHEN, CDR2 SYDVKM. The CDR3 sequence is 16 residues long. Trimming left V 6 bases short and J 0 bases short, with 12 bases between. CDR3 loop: CASSPLDNSYNSPLHF. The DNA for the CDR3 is TGTGCCAGCAGCCCATTGGACAACTCCTATAATTCACCCCTCCACTTT.

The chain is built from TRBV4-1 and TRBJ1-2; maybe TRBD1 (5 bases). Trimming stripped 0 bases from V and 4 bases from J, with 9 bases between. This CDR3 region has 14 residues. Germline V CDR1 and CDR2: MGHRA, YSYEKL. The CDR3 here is CASSQESGIYGYTF. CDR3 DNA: TGCGCCAGCAGCCAAGAATCAGGGATCTATGGCTACACCTTC.

The CDR3 DNA follows: TGTGCCAGCAGTGGGGTCGGCGGGAGACACACCGGGGAGCTGTTTTTT. Protein sequence: CASSGVGGRHTGELFF. The chain carries TRBV2 and TRBJ2-2, with 7 bases identical to TRBD2. Trimming took 4 bases from V and 3 from J; bases not matched to a gene: 8. Germline V gives CDR1 SNHLY, CDR2 FYNNEI. The length of the CDR3 is 16 residues.

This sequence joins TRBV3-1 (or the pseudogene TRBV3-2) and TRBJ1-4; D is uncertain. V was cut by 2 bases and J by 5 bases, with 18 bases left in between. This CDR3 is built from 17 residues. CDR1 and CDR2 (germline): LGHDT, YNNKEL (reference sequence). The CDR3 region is CASSQIAGLGENEKLFF. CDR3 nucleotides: TGTGCCAGCAGCCAAATCGCTGGATTGGGAGAAAATGAAAAACTGTTTTTT.

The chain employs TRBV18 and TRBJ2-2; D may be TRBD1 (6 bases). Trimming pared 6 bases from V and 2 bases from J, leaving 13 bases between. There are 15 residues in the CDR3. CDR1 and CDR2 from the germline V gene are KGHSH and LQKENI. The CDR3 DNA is TGTGCCAGCTCCCCCGGGACACCTAACACCGGGGAGCTGTTTTTT. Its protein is CASSPGTPNTGELFF.

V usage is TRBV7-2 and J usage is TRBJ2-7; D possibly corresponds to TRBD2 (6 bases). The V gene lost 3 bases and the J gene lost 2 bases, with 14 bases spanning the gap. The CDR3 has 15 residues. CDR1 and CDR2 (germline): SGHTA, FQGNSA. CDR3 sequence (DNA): TGTGCCAGCAGCTTGTCTAGCGTTGGCGCCTACGAGCAGTACTTC. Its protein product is CASSLSSVGAYEQYF. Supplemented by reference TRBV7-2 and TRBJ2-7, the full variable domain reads GAGVSQSPSNKVTEKGKDVELRCDPISGHTALYWYRQSLGQGLEFLIYFQGNSAPDKSGLPSDRFSAERTGGSVSTLTIQRTQQEDSAVYLCASSLSSVGAYEQYFGPGTRLTVT.

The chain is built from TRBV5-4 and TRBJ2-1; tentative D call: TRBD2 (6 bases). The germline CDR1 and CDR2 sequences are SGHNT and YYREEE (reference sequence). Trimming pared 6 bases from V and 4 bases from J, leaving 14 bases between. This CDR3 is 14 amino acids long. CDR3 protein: CASTSGSGYNEQFF. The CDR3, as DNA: TGTGCCAGCACAAGCGGGTCGGGATACAATGAGCAGTTCTTC. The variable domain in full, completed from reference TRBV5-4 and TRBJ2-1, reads ETGVTQSPTHLIKTRGQQVTLRCSSQSGHNTVSWYQQALGQGPQFIFQYYREEENGRGNFPPRFSGLQFPNYSSELNVNALELDDSALYLCASTSGSGYNEQFFGPGTRLTVL.

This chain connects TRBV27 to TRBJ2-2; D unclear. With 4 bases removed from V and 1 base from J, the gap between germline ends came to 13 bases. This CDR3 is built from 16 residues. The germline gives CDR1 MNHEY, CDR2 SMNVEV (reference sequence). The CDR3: CASSSLGAVNTGELFF. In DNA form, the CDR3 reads TGTGCCAGCAGTTCCCTAGGCGCCGTGAACACCGGGGAGCTGTTTTTT.